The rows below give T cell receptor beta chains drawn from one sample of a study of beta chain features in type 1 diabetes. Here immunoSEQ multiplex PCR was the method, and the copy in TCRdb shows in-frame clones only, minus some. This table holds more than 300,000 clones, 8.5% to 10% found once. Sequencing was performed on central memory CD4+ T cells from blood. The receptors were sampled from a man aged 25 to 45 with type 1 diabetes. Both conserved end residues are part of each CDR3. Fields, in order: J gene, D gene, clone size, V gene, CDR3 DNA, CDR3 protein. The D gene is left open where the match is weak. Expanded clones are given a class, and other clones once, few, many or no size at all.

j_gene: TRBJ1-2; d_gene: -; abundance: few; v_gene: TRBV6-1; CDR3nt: TGTGCCAGGGGAATAGCGGGTTCGAACTATGGCTACACCTTC; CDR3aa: CARGIAGSNYGYTF
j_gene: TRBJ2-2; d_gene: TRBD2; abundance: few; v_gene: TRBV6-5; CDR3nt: TGTGCCAGCAGTCTGGGACTAGCCGGGGAGCTGTTTTTT; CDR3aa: CASSLGLAGELFF
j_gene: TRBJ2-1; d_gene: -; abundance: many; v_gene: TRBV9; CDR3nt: TGTGCCAGCAGCGTAGGACAGCAGAGCTCCTACAATGAGCAGTTCTTC; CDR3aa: CASSVGQQSSYNEQFF
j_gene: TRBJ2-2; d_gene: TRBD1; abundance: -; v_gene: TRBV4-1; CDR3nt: TGCGCCAGCAGCCTCCGGGACAGGTCCGGTACTCGGAACACCGGGGAGCTGTTTTTT; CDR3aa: CASSLRDRSGTRNTGELFF
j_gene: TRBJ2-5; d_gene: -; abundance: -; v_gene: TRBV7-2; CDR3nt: TGTGCCAGCAGCTCCCACAGCGGGTTGGAGACCCAGTACTTC; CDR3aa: CASSSHSGLETQYF
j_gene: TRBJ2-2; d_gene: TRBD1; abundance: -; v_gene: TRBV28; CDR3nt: TGTGCCAGCAGCCCACAGGGGGCGTCGGGAGCCGGGGAGCTGTTTTTT; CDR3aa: CASSPQGASGAGELFF
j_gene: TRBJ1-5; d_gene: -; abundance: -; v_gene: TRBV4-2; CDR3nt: TGTGCCAGCAGCCAAGATTTGGGAGGGACTAGCAATCAGCCCCAGCATTTT; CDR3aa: CASSQDLGGTSNQPQHF
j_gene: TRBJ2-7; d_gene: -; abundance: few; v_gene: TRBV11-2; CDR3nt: TGTGCCAGCAGCTTAGATCGGACCGAGGACGAGCAGTACTTC; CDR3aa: CASSLDRTEDEQYF
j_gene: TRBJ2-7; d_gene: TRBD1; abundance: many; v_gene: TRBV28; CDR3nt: TGTGCCAGCAGCTCATCGGGACAGGGGGCGGGAGAGCAGTACTTC; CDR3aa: CASSSSGQGAGEQYF
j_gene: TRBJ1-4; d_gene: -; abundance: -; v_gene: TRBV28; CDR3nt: TGTGCCAGCAGCCCAGGGTCGGGGAATGAAAAACTGTTTTTT; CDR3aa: CASSPGSGNEKLFF
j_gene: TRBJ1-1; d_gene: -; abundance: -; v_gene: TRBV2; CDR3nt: TGTGCCAGCATTGGGACAAAGGATGAAGCTTTCTTT; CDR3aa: CASIGTKDEAFF
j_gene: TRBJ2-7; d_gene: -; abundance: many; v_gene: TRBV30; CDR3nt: TGTGCCTGGAGTGTAGGAGGTTACCCCACCCGCGAGCAGTACTTC; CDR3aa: CAWSVGGYPTREQYF
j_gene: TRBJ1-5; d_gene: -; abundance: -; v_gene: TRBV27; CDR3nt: TGTGCCACCCAGACAGGTGGCAATCAGCCCCAGCATTTT; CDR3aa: CATQTGGNQPQHF
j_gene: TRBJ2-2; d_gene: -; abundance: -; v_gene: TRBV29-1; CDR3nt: TGCAGCGTTGTACTGGACAGCTACACCGGGGAGCTGTTTTTT; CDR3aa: CSVVLDSYTGELFF
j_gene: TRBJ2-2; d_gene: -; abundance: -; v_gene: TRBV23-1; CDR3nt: TGCGCCAGCAGCCAAGACACAACGAACACCGGGGAGCTGTTTTTT; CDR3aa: CASSQDTTNTGELFF
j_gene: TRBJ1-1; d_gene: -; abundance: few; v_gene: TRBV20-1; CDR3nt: TGCAGCCAAAAGCCGAACACTGAAGCTTTCTTT; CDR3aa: CSQKPNTEAFF
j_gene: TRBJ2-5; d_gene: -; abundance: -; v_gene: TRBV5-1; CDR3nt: TGCGCCAGCAGCTTGAGTCAAGAGACCCAGTACTTC; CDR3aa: CASSLSQETQYF
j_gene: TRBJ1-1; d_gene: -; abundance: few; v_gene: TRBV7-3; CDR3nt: TGTGCCAGCAGCTTAACAAGGACAGATGAAGCTTTCTTT; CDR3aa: CASSLTRTDEAFF
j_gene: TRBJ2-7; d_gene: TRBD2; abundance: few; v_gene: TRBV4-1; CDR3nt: TGTGCCAGCAGCCAGGATACCGGGACTAGCGGGAGACACTTC; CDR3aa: CASSQDTGTSGRHF
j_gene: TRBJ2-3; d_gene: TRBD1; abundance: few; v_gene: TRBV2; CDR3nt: TGTGCCAGCATTAGGACAGGGGGAAGCACAGATACGCAGTATTTT; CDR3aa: CASIRTGGSTDTQYF
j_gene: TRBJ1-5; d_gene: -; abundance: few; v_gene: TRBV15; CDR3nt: TGTGCCACCAGCTCCTCCCATCAGCCCCAGCATTTT; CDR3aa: CATSSSHQPQHF
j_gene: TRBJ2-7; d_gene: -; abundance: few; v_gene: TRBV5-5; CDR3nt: TGTGCCAGCAGTTCCGCATACGAGCAGTACTTC; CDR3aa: CASSSAYEQYF
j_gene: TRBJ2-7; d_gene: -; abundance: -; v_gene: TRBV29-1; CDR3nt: TGCAGCGTTGGCGGTGGGAGCTCCTACGAGCAGTACTTC; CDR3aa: CSVGGGSSYEQYF
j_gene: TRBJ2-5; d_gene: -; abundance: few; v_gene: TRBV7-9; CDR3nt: TGTGCCAGCAGCTCCCCGGGGGTCGAGACCCAGTACTTC; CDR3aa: CASSSPGVETQYF
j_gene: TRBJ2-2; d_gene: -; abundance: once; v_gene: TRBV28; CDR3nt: TGTGCCAGCAGTCCCCAGGCCACCGGGGAGCTGTTTTTT; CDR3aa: CASSPQATGELFF
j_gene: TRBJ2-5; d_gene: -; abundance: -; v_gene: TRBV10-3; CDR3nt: TGTGCCATCAGTGGGGGGTATGAGACCCAGTACTTC; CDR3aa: CAISGGYETQYF
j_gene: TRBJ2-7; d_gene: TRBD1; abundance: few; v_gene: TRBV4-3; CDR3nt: TGCGCCAGCAGCCACCTCGTAACAGGGGCGGCCTACGAGCAGTACTTC; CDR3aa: CASSHLVTGAAYEQYF
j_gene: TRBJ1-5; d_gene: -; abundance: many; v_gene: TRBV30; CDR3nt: TGTGCCTGGATGGGTAAAGGGGCCCGCTATAGCAATCAGCCCCAGCATTTT; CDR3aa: CAWMGKGARYSNQPQHF
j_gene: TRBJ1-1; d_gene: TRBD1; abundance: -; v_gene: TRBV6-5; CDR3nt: TGTGCCAGCAGAGAGACAGGGATGAACACTGAAGCTTTCTTT; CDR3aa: CASRETGMNTEAFF
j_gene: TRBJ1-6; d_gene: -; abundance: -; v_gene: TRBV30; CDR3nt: TGTGCCTGGAGTGCTCTGGGTGGTTCCTATAATTCACCCCTCCACTTT; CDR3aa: CAWSALGGSYNSPLHF
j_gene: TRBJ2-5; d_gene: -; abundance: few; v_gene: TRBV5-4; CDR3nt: TGTGCCAGCAGTCTTCGGGAGACCCAGTACTTC; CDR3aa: CASSLRETQYF
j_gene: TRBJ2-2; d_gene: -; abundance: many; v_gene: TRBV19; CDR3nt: TGTGCCAGTAGGGATGGACGGGGCGGGGAGCTGTTTTTT; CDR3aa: CASRDGRGGELFF
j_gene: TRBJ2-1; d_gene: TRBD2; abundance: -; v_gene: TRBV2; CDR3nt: TGTGCCAGCGAAAGGCGGGAGCTGTACAATGAGCAGTTCTTC; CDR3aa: CASERRELYNEQFF
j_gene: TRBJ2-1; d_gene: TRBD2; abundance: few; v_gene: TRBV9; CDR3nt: TGTGCCAGCAGCGTAGCGGGGGGATTGCAGTTCTTC; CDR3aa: CASSVAGGLQFF
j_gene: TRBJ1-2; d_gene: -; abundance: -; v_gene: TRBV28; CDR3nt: TGTGCCAGCGGCGACAGAAATAACTATGGCTACACCTTC; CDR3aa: CASGDRNNYGYTF
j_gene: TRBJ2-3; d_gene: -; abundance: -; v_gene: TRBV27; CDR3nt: TGTGCCAGCAGTTTGAGAAGGATGGGGACAGATACGCAGTATTTT; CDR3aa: CASSLRRMGTDTQYF
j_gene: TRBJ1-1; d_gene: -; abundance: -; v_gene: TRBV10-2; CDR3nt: TGCGCCAGCAGAGCAACGGGGGAAACTGAAGCTTTCTTT; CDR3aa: CASRATGETEAFF
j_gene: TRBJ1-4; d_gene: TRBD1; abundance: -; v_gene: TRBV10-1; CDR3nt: TGCGCCAGCAGTGGACAGGGACGAGAAAAACTGTTTTTT; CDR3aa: CASSGQGREKLFF
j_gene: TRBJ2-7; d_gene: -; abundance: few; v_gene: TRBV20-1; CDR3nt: TGCAGTGCTACCCCCTACGAGCAGTACTTC; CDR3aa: CSATPYEQYF
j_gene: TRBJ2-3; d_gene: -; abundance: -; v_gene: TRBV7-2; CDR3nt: TGTGCCAGCAGCTTCTCATCCGGGAGCACAGATACGCAGTATTTT; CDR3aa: CASSFSSGSTDTQYF
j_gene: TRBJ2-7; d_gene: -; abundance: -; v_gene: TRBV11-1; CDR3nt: TGTGCCAGCAGTCAGGGGTTCAACGAGCAGTACTTC; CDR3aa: CASSQGFNEQYF
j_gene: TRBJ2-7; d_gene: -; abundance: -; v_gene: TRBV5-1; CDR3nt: TGCGCCAGCAGGGGGGAGCACAGGTCCTACGAGCAGTACTTC; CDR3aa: CASRGEHRSYEQYF
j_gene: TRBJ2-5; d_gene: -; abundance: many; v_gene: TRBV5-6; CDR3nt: TGTGCCAGCAGTCTTCGGGAGACCCAGTACTTC; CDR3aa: CASSLRETQYF
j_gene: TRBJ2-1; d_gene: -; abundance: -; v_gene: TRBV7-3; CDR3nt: TGTGCCACCAGGTCAGGGGCGGGGGCCGATGAGCAGTTCTTC; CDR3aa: CATRSGAGADEQFF
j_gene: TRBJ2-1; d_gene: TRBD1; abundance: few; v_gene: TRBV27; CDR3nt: TGTGCCAGCAGTCTGCGGACAGGGATGCATGAGCAGTTCTTC; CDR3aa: CASSLRTGMHEQFF
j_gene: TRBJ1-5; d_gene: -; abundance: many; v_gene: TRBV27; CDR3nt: TGTGCCAGCAGTTCGACTCCATGGGGAAATCAGCCCCAGCATTTT; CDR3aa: CASSSTPWGNQPQHF
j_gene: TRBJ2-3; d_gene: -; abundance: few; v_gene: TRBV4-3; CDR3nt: TGCGCCAGCAGCTCTTACTGGAGCTCCACAGATACGCAGTATTTT; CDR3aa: CASSSYWSSTDTQYF
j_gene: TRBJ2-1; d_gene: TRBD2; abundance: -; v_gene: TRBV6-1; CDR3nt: TGTGCCAGCAGGGTGCTAGCGGGAGGGCCCAATGAGCAGTTCTTC; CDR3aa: CASRVLAGGPNEQFF
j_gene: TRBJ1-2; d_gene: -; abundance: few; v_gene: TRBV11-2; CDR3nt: TGTGCCAGCAGCTCTAATACCCGGGACGTAATCTATGGCTACACCTTC; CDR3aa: CASSSNTRDVIYGYTF
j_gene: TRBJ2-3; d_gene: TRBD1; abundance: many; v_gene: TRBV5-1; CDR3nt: TGCGCCAGCTATCTGGACAGGGCGTCCACAGATACGCAGTATTTT; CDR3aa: CASYLDRASTDTQYF
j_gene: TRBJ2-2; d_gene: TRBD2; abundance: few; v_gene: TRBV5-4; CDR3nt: TGTGCCAGCAGCCTTCCTCTAGCGGGAGGAACCGGGGAGCTGTTTTTT; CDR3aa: CASSLPLAGGTGELFF
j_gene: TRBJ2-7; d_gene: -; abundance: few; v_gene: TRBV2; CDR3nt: TGTGCCAGCAGCCCCGACAGGCCCCCCTACGAGCAGTACTTC; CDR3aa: CASSPDRPPYEQYF
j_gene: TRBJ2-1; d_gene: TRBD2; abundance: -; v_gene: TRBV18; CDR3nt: TGTGCCAGCTCCCCGTACCCTAGCGGGAGTTATCGCGATGAGCAGTTCTTC; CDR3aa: CASSPYPSGSYRDEQFF
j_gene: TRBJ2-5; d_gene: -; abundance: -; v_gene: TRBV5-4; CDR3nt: TGTGCCAGCAGCTTGGGGCGGGACTGGTCGGCGGAGACCCAGTACTTC; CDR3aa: CASSLGRDWSAETQYF
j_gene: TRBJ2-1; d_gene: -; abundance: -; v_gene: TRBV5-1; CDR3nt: TGCGCCAGCAGCTTGGAGGCGGCATCTTACAATGAGCAGTTCTTC; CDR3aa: CASSLEAASYNEQFF